The 4 T cell receptor beta chains listed next were all sequenced from one sample in a study of beta chain features in type 1 diabetes. Whole-study findings and limits: Among patients with Type 1 diabetes, TCRB CDR3s were moderately but significantly shorter in every one of the four CD4+ subsets.

These receptors have no known antigen. The sequenced template was cDNA made from the entire isolated RNA. Produced via immunoSEQ multiplex PCR; TCRdb's table is partial and in-frame only. The sample has about 300,000 clones; roughly 12% are singletons. The sample consisted of naive CD4+ T cells from blood. The source is a woman aged 18-30 years with type 1 diabetes.

There are a few counts of this clone. The genes are TRBV25-1 and TRBJ2-7, with D unclear. The V end lost 5 bases, the J end lost 2 bases, and 4 bases lay between the germline ends. The CDR3 totals 11 residues. Germline lookup yields CDR1 MGHDK and CDR2 SYGVNS. The CDR3 coding sequence is TGTGCCAGCAGTTTAACCTACGAGCAGTACTTC. The encoded protein is CASSLTYEQYF.

The chain links TRBV5-6 to TRBJ1-1; the D gene is possibly TRBD1 (5 bases). Germline CDR1 and CDR2: SGHDT and YYEEEE. V was shortened by 3 bases and J by 4 bases, with 10 bases between the two germline ends. The CDR3 is 13 amino acids. CDR3 in DNA: TGTGCCAGCAGCTCCCCCGGGGGCACTGAAGCTTTCTTT. This sequence encodes CASSSPGGTEAFF. Combining the CDR3 with reference TRBV5-6 and TRBJ1-1 gives the whole variable domain DAGVTQSPTHLIKTRGQQVTLRCSPKSGHDTVSWYQQALGQGPQFIFQYYEEEERQRGNFPDRFSGHQFPNYSSELNVNALLLGDSALYLCASSSPGGTEAFFGQGTRLTVV.

V gene TRBV30 combines with J gene TRBJ1-2, with 10 positions matching TRBD1. The CDR3 spans 16 residues. Losses at the gene ends were 3 bases for V and 5 bases for J; bases not matched to a gene: 12. CDR1 GTSNPN and CDR2 SVGIG come from the germline V gene (reference sequence). This chain's CDR3 is CAWSRMTGGEDYGYTF. The CDR3 DNA reads TGTGCCTGGAGCCGGATGACAGGGGGCGAAGATTATGGCTACACCTTC.

The V and J genes are TRBV10-3 and TRBJ2-7, with 9 bases identical to TRBD1. CDR1 and CDR2 from the germline V gene are ENHRY and SYGVKD. The CDR3 totals 12 residues. With 6 bases clipped from V and 6 bases from J, the junction kept 3 bases outside the gene matches. The CDR3 DNA reads TGTGCCATCAGAGGGACAGGGACCGAGCAGTACGTC. Amino acids: CAIRGTGTEQYV.